This T cell receptor beta chain was captured in a study of T cell responses to AZD1222 COVID-19 vaccine. Regarding the study as a whole: Spike-specific TCR breadth and depth rose after two AZD1222 doses. Donors were chiefly white British, with a greater number of females, and clonal diversity was perhaps underestimated.

Produced via immunoSEQ multiplex PCR; TCRdb's table is partial and in-frame only. The repertoire holds over 110,000 clones, roughly nine tenths seen once, with about 10% in the top ten. In regard to this clone: The target antigen is unknown.

The CDR3 extends over 16 amino acids. CDR1 and CDR2 from the germline V gene are MDHEN and SYDVKM. Trimming cost V 5 bases and J 8 bases; bases outside gene matches: 7. V is TRBV28 and J is TRBJ2-1, with 15 nucleotides matching TRBD2. This clonotype originated in an adult who received the AZD1222 COVID-19 vaccine. The material sequenced was peripheral blood, taken 28 days after the second AZD1222 dose. The CDR3 protein is CASSTGLAGGSDEQFF. CDR3 DNA: TGTGCCAGCAGTACGGGACTAGCGGGAGGTTCTGATGAGCAGTTCTTC. Filled out from reference TRBV28 and TRBJ2-1, the complete variable domain reads DVKVTQSSRYLVKRTGEKVFLECVQDMDHENMFWYRQDPGLGLRLIYFSYDVKMKEKGDIPEGYSVSREKKERFSLILESASTNQTSMYLCASSTGLAGGSDEQFFGPGTRLTVL.